This T cell receptor (beta chain) was sequenced in a study of blood T cell repertoires in COVID-19. Study context: COVID-19 samples from acute and convalescent phases originated in the United States, Italy and Spain. The analysed material was cDNA or gDNA that came from T cells, B-cell-depleted T cells, or PBMCs.

Authors' methods: The assay estimated nucleated cells by amplifying reference gene primers. The method was immunoSEQ multiplex PCR; TCRdb's version includes in-frame clones alone and lacks a portion of them. That table supplies the V and J calls and clone size; D and trimming were determined from the DNA. The data contain 300,000 to 350,000 clones, roughly nine tenths of them singletons. This CDR3 comprises 17 residues. V dropped 6 bases and J dropped 6; count of bases not matched to a gene: 16. Germline CDR1 is SGHVS and CDR2 is FQNEAQ. The J gene is TRBJ2-2, the V gene TRBV7-8; 7 bases match TRBD2. The TCR originated in a man younger than 30 with active or convalescent COVID-19. Sequencing used peripheral blood. CDR3 amino acids: CASSRAAAGVSPGELFF. Written as DNA, the CDR3 is TGTGCCAGCAGTAGGGCGGCGGCGGGAGTTAGCCCCGGGGAGCTGTTTTTT.